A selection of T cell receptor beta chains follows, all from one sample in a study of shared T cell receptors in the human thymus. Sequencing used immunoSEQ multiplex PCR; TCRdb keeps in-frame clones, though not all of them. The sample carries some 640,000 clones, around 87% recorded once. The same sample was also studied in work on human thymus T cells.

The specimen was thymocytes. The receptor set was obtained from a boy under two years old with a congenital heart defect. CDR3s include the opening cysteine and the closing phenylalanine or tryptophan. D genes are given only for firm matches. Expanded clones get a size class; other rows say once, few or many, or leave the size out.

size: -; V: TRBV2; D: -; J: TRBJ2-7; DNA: TGTGCCAGCAGGGTACCACAGGGTATCCCCTACGAGCAGTACTTC; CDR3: CASRVPQGIPYEQYF
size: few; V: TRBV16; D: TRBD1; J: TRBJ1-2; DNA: TGTGCCAGCAGCCCGTCAGTGGGGACAGGGGACGGCTACACCTTC; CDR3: CASSPSVGTGDGYTF
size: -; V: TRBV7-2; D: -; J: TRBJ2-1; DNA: TGTGCCAGCAGCCCATGGGGCCAGGGCATAATCGATGAGCAGTTCTTC; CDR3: CASSPWGQGIIDEQFF
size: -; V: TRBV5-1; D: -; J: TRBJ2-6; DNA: TGCGCCAGCAGCTTGGAATGGGACACTGGGGCCAACGTCCTGACTTTC; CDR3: CASSLEWDTGANVLTF
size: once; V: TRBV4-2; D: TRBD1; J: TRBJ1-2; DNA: TGTGCCAGCAGCCAGGTACCGGGACAGGGGACTGCTAACTATGGCTACACCTTC; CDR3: CASSQVPGQGTANYGYTF
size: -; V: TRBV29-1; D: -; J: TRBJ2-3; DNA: TGCAGCGTCCGATATTTGGACAGAAGCACAGATACGCAGTATTTT; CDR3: CSVRYLDRSTDTQYF
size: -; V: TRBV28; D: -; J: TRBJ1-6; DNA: TGTGCCAGCAGTTTAACAGGGAATGGAAATTCACCCCTCCACTTT; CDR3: CASSLTGNGNSPLHF
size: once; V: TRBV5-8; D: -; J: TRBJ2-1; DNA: TGTGCCAGCAGCTTTGGGAGGAGCTCCTACAATGAGCAGTTCTTC; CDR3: CASSFGRSSYNEQFF
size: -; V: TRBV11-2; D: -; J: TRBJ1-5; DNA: TGTGCCAGCAGCGTCCAACTCCGAAGTAGCAATCAGCCCCAGCATTTT; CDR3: CASSVQLRSSNQPQHF
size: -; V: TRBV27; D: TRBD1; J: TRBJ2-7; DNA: TGTGCCAGCAGTTCCGGACAGGGGAAAGTCACCTACGAGCAGTACTTC; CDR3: CASSSGQGKVTYEQYF
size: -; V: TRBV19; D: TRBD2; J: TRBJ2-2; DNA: TGTGCCAGTAGTTGGGGGACTAGTAAGGTGAACACCGGGGAGCTGTTTTTT; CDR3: CASSWGTSKVNTGELFF
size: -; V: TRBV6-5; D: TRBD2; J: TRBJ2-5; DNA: TGTGCCAGCAGTTGCGGGGGGCGCTCGGAGACCCAGTACTTC; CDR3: CASSCGGRSETQYF
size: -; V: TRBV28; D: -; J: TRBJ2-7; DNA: TGTGCCAGCAGTTTGGGTTGGGGCAGCCCTGGCTACTACGAGCAGTACTTC; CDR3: CASSLGWGSPGYYEQYF
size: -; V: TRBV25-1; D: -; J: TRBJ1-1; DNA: TGTGCCAGCATGACGGGCACTGAAGCTTTCTTT; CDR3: CASMTGTEAFF
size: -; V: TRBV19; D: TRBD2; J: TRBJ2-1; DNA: TGTGCCAGTAGTATCAATCCGGGACTAGCGGGAGATAATGAGCAGTTCTTC; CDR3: CASSINPGLAGDNEQFF
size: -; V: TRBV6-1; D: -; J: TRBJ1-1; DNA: TGTGCCAGCCATAAGGGCCGCGGGGGCACTGAAGCTTTCTTT; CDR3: CASHKGRGGTEAFF
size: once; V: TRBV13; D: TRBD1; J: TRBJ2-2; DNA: TGTGCCAGCAGCCTAACGACAGGGACCCACACCGGGGAGCTGTTTTTT; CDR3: CASSLTTGTHTGELFF
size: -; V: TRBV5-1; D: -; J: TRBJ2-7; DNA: TGCGCCAGCCGCGGCTGGTCCTACGAGCAGTACTTC; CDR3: CASRGWSYEQYF
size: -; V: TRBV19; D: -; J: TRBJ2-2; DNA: TGTGCCAGTACCGACACCGGGGAGCTGTTTTTT; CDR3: CASTDTGELFF
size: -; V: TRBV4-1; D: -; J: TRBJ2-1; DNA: TGCGCCAGCAGCCAGACAGCGTCTCCCGTTTATAAGGGAGAGCAGTTCTTC; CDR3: CASSQTASPVYKGEQFF
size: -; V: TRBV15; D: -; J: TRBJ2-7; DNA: TGTGCCACCAGCAGAGACAACAACAGGGCACCACCCTACGAGCAGTACTTC; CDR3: CATSRDNNRAPPYEQYF
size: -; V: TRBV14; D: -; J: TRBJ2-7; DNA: TGTGCCAGCAGCCCCCGCCCGGGGAGCCCGAGGTACGAGCAGTACTTC; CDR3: CASSPRPGSPRYEQYF
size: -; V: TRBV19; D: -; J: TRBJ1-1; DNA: TGTGCCAGTGGGACCGGGAGCCCTGAAGCTTTCTTT; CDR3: CASGTGSPEAFF
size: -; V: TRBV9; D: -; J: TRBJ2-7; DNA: TGTGCCAGCAGCCCGAGGCCAGAGACTTCCTACGAGCAGTACTTC; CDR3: CASSPRPETSYEQYF
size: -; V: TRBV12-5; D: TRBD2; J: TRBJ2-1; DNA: TGTGCTAGTGGTTTGGACATTCTAGCGGGATCTTACAATGAGCAGTTCTTC; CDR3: CASGLDILAGSYNEQFF
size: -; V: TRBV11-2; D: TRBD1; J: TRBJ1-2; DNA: TGTGCCAGCAGCTTAGGGACAGGGGAAAATGGCTACACCTTC; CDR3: CASSLGTGENGYTF
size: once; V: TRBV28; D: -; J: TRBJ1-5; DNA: TGTGCCAGCAGTTCCACTAGGACCCCGGAGAGGAATCAGCCCCAGCATTTT; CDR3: CASSSTRTPERNQPQHF
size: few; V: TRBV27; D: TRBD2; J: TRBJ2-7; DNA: TGTGCCAGCAATCCCCGGGGGGAAGACGAGCAGTACTTC; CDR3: CASNPRGEDEQYF
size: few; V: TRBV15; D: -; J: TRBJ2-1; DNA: TGTGCCACCAGCAGACGTCGACCCTTAGCGCCAACCCACAATGAGCAGTTCTTC; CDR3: CATSRRRPLAPTHNEQFF
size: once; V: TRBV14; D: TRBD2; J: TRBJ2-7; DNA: TGTGCCAGCAGCCAAGCTTGCGGGAGTTTATCTGGCGAGCAGTACTTC; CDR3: CASSQACGSLSGEQYF
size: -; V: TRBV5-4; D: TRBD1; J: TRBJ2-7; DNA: TGTGCCAGCAGCTCGACAGGGCATAGTGGGTACGAGCAGTACTTC; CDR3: CASSSTGHSGYEQYF
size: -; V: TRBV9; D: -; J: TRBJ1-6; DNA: TGTGCCAGCAGCCCCCAAGGGGTTTCTCATTCACCCCTCCACTTT; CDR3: CASSPQGVSHSPLHF
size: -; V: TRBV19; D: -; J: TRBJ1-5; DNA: TGTGCCAGTAGTATTCCTGGGGCAGGGGTGAATCAGCCCCAGCATTTT; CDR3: CASSIPGAGVNQPQHF
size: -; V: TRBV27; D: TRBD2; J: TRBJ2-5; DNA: TGTGCCAGCAAACCCCAGCGGGGGGGCGAGGAGACCCAGTACTTC; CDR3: CASKPQRGGEETQYF
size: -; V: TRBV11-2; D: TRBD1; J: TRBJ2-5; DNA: TGTGCCAGCAGCTTAAGAGGACAGGGTCGAGAGACCCAGTACTTC; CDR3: CASSLRGQGRETQYF
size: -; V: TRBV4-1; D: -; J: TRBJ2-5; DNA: TGCGCCAGCAGCCCCGGGACAACTCAAGAGACCCAGTACTTC; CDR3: CASSPGTTQETQYF
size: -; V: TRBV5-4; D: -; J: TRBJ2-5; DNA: TGTGCCAGCAGCTTGATGTGGTCTACAGGGCGTGTTCCAGAGACCCAGTACTTC; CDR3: CASSLMWSTGRVPETQYF
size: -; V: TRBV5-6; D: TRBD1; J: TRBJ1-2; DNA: TGTGCCAGCAGCCACGGAACAGGGGGCAAAAAGCACTATGGCTACACCTTC; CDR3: CASSHGTGGKKHYGYTF
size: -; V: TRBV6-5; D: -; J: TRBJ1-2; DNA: TGTGCCAGCAGCCGTAGGATAAGCGGAGGCTACACCTTC; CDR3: CASSRRISGGYTF
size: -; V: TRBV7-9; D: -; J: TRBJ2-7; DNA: TGTGCCAGCAGCTTTGGAGCAGGGTCCTACGAGCAGTACTTC; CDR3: CASSFGAGSYEQYF